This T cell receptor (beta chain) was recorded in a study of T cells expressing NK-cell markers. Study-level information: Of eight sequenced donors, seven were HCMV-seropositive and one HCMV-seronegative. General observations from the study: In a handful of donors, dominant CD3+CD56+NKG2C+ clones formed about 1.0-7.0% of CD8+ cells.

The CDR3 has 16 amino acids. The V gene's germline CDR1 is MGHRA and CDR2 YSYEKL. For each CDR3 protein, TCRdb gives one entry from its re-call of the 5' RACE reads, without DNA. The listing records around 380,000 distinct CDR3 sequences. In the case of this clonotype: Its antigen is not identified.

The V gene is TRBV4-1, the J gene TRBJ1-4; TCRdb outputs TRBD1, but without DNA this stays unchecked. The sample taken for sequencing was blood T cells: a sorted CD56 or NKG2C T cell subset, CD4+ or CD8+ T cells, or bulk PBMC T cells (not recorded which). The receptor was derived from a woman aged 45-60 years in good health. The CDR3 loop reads CASSRLTGGANEKLFF.